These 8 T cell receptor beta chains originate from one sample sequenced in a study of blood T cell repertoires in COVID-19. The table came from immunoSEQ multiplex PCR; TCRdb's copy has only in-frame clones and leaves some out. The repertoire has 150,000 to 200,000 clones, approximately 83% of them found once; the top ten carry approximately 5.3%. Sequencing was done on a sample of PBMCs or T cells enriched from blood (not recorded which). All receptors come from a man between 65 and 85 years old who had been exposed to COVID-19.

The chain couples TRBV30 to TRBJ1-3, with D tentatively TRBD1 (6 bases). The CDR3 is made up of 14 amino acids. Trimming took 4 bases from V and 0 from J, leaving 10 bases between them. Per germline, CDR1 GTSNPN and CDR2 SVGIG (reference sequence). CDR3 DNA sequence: TGTGCCTGGAAAGGGGGAACCTCTGGAAACACCATATATTTT. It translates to CAWKGGTSGNTIYF.

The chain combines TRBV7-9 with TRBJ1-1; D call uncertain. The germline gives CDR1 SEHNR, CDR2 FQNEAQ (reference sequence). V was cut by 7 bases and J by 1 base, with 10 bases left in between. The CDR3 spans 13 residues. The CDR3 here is CASTLDTNTEAFF. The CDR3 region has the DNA TGTGCCAGCACCCTTGACACGAACACTGAAGCTTTCTTT.

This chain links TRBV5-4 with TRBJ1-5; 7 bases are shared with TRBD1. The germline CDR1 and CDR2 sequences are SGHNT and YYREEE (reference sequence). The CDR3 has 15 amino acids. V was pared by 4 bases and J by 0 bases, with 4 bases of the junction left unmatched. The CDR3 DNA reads TGTGCCAGCAGCCCCGGACAGGATAGCAATCAGCCCCAGCATTTT. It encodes CASSPGQDSNQPQHF.

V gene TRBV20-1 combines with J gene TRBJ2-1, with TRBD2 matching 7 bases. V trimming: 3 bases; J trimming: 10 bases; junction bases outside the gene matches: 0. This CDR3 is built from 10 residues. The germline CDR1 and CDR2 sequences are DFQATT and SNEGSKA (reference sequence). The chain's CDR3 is CSASGREQFF. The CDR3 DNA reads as TGCAGTGCTAGCGGGAGGGAGCAGTTCTTC.

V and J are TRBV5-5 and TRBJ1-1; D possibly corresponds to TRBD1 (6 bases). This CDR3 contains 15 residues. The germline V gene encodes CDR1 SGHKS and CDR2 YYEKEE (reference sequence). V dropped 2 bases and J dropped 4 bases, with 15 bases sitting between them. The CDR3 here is CASSFGGGGGTEAFF. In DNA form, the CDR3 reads TGTGCCAGCAGCTTTGGCGGGGGAGGGGGCACTGAAGCTTTCTTT.

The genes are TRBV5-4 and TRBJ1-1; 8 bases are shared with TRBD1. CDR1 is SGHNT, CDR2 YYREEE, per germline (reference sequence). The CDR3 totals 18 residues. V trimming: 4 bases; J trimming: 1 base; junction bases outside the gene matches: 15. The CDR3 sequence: CASSQGARTGFENTEAFF. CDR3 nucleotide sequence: TGTGCCAGCAGCCAAGGGGCCCGGACAGGGTTCGAGAACACTGAAGCTTTCTTT.

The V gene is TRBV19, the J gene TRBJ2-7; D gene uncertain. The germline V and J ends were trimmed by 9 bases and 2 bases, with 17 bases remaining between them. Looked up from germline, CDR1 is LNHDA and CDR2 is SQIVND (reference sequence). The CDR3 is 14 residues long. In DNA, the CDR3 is TGTGCCAGACCCCTGACGAGGTACCCCTACGAGCAGTACTTC. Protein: CARPLTRYPYEQYF.

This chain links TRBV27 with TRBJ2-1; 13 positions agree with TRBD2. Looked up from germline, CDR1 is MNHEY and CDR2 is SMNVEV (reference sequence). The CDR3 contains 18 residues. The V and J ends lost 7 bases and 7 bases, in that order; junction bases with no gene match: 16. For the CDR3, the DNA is TGTGCCAGCACTAAAATGGGGACTAGCGGGGCACTAGTGAATGAGCAGTTCTTC. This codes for CASTKMGTSGALVNEQFF.